This TCR beta chain was documented in a study of T cells in Graves' hyperthyroidism and ophthalmopathy. About the study: Initial diagnosis, before any treatment, was when peripheral blood was collected. General observations from the study: Clonotypes that were expanded in thyroid above 0.001 mostly appeared in blood too. Ophthalmopathy was separated from stable hyperthyroidism by a 13 V-J model.

TCR beta CDR3 regions were amplified from RNA transcripts. The HTBI primer set served for first-round RT-PCR of the TCR CDR3. TCRdb called the multiplex PCR reads again in MiXCR, with one record for every CDR3 protein. The sample carries over 450,000 distinct CDR3 sequences, 13% to 15% recorded once. CDR3 length equals 14 residues. The ends were cut back, 4 bases at V and 0 bases at J, with 11 bases in the middle. The germline CDR1 and CDR2 sequences are DFQATT and SNEGSKA (reference sequence). This clonotype was detected a few times. As yet, its antigen is unknown. No ophthalmopathy progression within 18 months constituted stable Graves' hyperthyroidism.

Sequenced material: blood. This TCR was sampled from a woman aged 18-29 years with Graves' hyperthyroidism. V gene TRBV20-1 combines with J gene TRBJ2-3, with D unresolved. The chain's CDR3 is CSAKAFSSTDTQYF. The CDR3 DNA follows: TGCAGTGCTAAGGCATTTAGTAGCACAGATACGCAGTATTTT.